A single sample is the source of the 27 T cell receptor beta chains below, sequenced in a study of regulatory T cells in long-lasting Graves disease. Time point reported: newly diagnosed GD, antithyroid drugs for less than 3 months. Extracted PBMC RNA gave rise to the TCR library. HTBI primers from iRepertoire and Arm-PCR of CDR3 regions yielded the TCR beta libraries. TCRdb independently ran MiXCR on the multiplex PCR reads; one entry per CDR3 protein. The sample includes 550,000 to 700,000 distinct CDR3 sequences, around 15% of them seen just once. This same sample was also part of a study on T cells in Graves' hyperthyroidism and ophthalmopathy.

This specimen consisted of peripheral blood mononuclear cells (PBMCs), obtained at new diagnosis, from a patient treated with antithyroid drugs. The receptors originated from a young man with Graves disease.

A few counts support this clonotype. The genes are TRBV20-1 and TRBJ2-7; D is perhaps TRBD2 (6 bases). V lost 0 bases and J 2 bases, leaving 20 bases between the germline ends. Per germline, CDR1 DFQATT and CDR2 SNEGSKA (reference sequence). This CDR3 spans 17 amino acids. The CDR3 nucleotides read TGCAGTGCTAGAGATCTGAGAGCGGGTACCGACACCTACGAGCAGTACTTC. It yields the protein CSARDLRAGTDTYEQYF.

This clonotype was seen a few times. This sequence joins TRBV20-1 and TRBJ1-3; tentatively, D is TRBD1 (5 bases). The CDR3 spans 15 residues. The germline V and J ends were trimmed by 6 bases and 1 base, with 16 bases remaining between them. The germline gives CDR1 DFQATT, CDR2 SNEGSKA (reference sequence). The CDR3 spells CSAVNRWRSGNTIYF. Written as DNA, the CDR3 is TGCAGTGCCGTAAACAGGTGGCGGTCTGGAAACACCATATATTTT.

V usage is TRBV30 and J usage is TRBJ1-4, with D unclear. CDR3 length: 16 residues. Germline-derived CDR1 and CDR2 are GTSNPN and SVGIG (reference sequence). With 4 bases removed from V and 8 bases from J, the gap between germline ends came to 23 bases. The CDR3 sequence: CAWKYRFGRAGEKLFF. The CDR3 nucleotides are TGTGCCTGGAAGTATAGATTCGGTAGGGCGGGGGAAAAACTGTTTTTT.

The genes are TRBV10-2 and TRBJ1-1, with D uncertain. Germline V gives CDR1 WSHSY, CDR2 SAAADI. The CDR3 is 13 residues long. Trimming cost V 8 bases and J 3 bases, with 13 bases left between them. The DNA of the CDR3 is TGCGCCAGCCAAGAGCGCGTCTACACTGAAGCTTTCTTT. Translating gives CASQERVYTEAFF.

The chain combines TRBV12-3 or TRBV12-4 with TRBJ1-2; tentative D call: TRBD1 (6 bases). This CDR3 is built from 15 residues. V lost 3 bases, J lost 6 bases, and 17 bases lay in between. CDR3 coding DNA: TGTGCCAGCAGTTTCGTTCTCAGGGGCGAGGATGGCTACACCTTC. It codes for CASSFVLRGEDGYTF.

The chain carries TRBV6-2 or TRBV6-3 and TRBJ2-4; weak D call: TRBD2 (5 bases). V was clipped by 4 bases and J by 5 bases, with 15 bases between them. Germline lookup yields CDR1 MNHEY and CDR2 SVGEGT. The CDR3 contains 15 residues. CDR3 region: CASSFGSFSQNIQYF. CDR3 coding DNA: TGTGCCAGCAGTTTTGGGAGCTTCTCTCAAAACATTCAGTACTTC.

V usage is TRBV7-3 and J usage is TRBJ2-3; tentative D call: TRBD2 (5 bases). Germline assignment: CDR1 SGHTA and CDR2 FQGTGA. The CDR3 totals 14 residues. V was shortened by 4 bases and J by 3 bases, with 11 bases between the two germline ends. The CDR3 loop reads CASSSGVLTDTQYF. The CDR3 DNA is TGTGCCAGCAGCTCCGGGGTGTTGACAGATACGCAGTATTTT. The whole variable domain, filled in from reference TRBV7-3 and TRBJ2-3, reads GAGVSQTPSNKVTEKGKYVELRCDPISGHTALYWYRQSLGQGPEFLIYFQGTGAADDSGLPNDRFFAVRPEGSVSTLKIQRTERGDSAVYLCASSSGVLTDTQYFGPGTRLTVL.

V is TRBV6-1 and J is TRBJ2-7; the match to TRBD1 covers 7 bases. Germline trimming cut 10 bases from V and 2 bases from J; bases unmatched to any gene: 8. Germline CDR1 is MNHNS and CDR2 is SASEGT. The CDR3 has 13 residues. The DNA for the CDR3 is TGTGCCACTCTGGGACAGCCAGCCTACGAGCAGTACTTC. Translating gives CATLGQPAYEQYF.

The rearrangement joins TRBV6-2 or TRBV6-3 to TRBJ1-5, with D possibly being TRBD1 (6 bases). CDR1 MNHEY and CDR2 SVGEGT come from the germline V gene. The CDR3 is 13 amino acids. Trimming cost V 6 bases and J 8 bases, with 14 bases left between them. The CDR3 is CASRTDRLEPQHF. Written as DNA, the CDR3 is TGTGCCAGCAGAACCGACAGGTTAGAGCCCCAGCATTTT.

The chain links TRBV10-3 to TRBJ1-2, with D perhaps TRBD1 (5 bases). Germline V lookup: CDR1 ENHRY, CDR2 SYGVKD. This CDR3 spans 14 amino acids. V lost 8 bases and J 7 bases, leaving 20 bases between the germline ends. The CDR3 loop is CAIFGLDGASGYTF. As DNA, the CDR3 is TGTGCCATCTTTGGCCTAGATGGGGCGAGTGGCTACACCTTC.

This clonotype has more than one count but fewer than ten. The CDR3 bases are TGCAGTGCTAGAGACGGGACAGGGGGCTTTATCGGTGGCTACACCTTC. Translated, it gives CSARDGTGGFIGGYTF. V and J are TRBV20-1 and TRBJ1-2, with 12 bases lining up with TRBD1. J gave up 7 bases and V 0 bases, and 9 bases lay outside the gene matches. CDR1 is DFQATT, CDR2 SNEGSKA, per germline (reference sequence). CDR3 length: 16 amino acids.

This clonotype showed up just a few times. The chain has TRBV19 and TRBJ1-5; D is ambiguous. V was pared by 10 bases and J by 6 bases, with 22 bases between. Germline V lookup: CDR1 LNHDA, CDR2 SQIVND (reference sequence). The CDR3 covers 15 residues. The CDR3 protein is CATAQTRGSAQPQHF. The CDR3 DNA is TGTGCCACCGCCCAGACTCGGGGATCTGCTCAGCCCCAGCATTTT.

The CDR3 nucleotides are TGCAGCGTTCGAAGGCCAGATCTGGGCACAGATACGCAGTATTTT. Its protein is CSVRRPDLGTDTQYF. The chain uses TRBV29-1 and TRBJ2-3; D gene uncertain. The CDR3 runs to 15 residues. Germline V lookup: CDR1 SQVTM, CDR2 ANQGSEA. Trimming stripped 5 bases from V and 1 base from J, with 16 bases between.

With respect to this clonotype: Since a far larger clone is one base different, this is likely a read error. The chain couples TRBV12-3 or TRBV12-4 to TRBJ2-7; TRBD1 agrees at 9 bases. This CDR3 comprises 15 residues. V dropped 6 bases and J dropped 7; count of bases not matched to a gene: 13. For the CDR3, the DNA is TGTGCCAGCAGCGCGGGACAGGGAGGCTACAATGAGCAGTACTTC. Protein product: CASSAGQGGYNEQYF.

This clonotype occurred many times. J is TRBJ2-1 and V is TRBV10-3; 8 bases align to TRBD2. From germline, CDR1 is ENHRY and CDR2 SYGVKD. V lost 10 bases and J lost 5; bases outside the gene matches: 10. The CDR3 is made up of 14 amino acids. CDR3 sequence: CATQAGEVDNEQFF. The CDR3, as DNA: TGTGCCACCCAAGCGGGGGAGGTGGACAATGAGCAGTTCTTC.

Ten or more counts support this clonotype. The rearrangement links TRBV6-5 to TRBJ2-7, with TRBD2 identical over 8 bases. V was clipped by 2 bases and J by 0 bases; unmatched bases: 18. The germline CDR1 and CDR2 sequences are MNHEY and SVGAGI. This CDR3 region has 20 residues. The CDR3 protein is CASSYPTTRPLAGSSYEQYF. The DNA of the CDR3 is TGTGCCAGCAGTTACCCCACGACCCGACCATTAGCGGGGAGCTCCTACGAGCAGTACTTC.

The chain carries TRBV2 and TRBJ2-2, with D maybe TRBD2 (5 bases). The CDR3 contains 13 residues. V was clipped by 8 bases and J by 6 bases, with 13 bases between them. Germline assignment: CDR1 SNHLY and CDR2 FYNNEI. In DNA, the CDR3 is TGTGCCAGCGGGAGTTTGATGGCCGGGGAGCTGTTTTTT. This sequence encodes CASGSLMAGELFF.

This clonotype appeared many times. The chain carries TRBV6-1 and TRBJ2-1; no clear D. Germline-derived CDR1 and CDR2 are MNHNS and SASEGT. V was trimmed by 5 bases and J by 0 bases, leaving 20 bases between them. The CDR3 covers 18 residues. The CDR3 region is CASSPGPLPESSYNEQFF. CDR3 coding DNA: TGTGCCAGCAGTCCAGGCCCCCTCCCGGAGAGCTCCTACAATGAGCAGTTCTTC.

This clonotype has a count of ten or more. The chain joins TRBV12-3 or TRBV12-4 to TRBJ2-5; a weak D match, TRBD2 (6 bases). The CDR3 runs 13 residues. Deletions cut 8 bases from V and 4 bases from J, with 14 bases between. The CDR3 DNA reads as TGTGCCAGCCTTAAGGCGGGACCAGAGACCCAGTACTTC. This encodes CASLKAGPETQYF.

This clonotype was counted between two and nine times. A single base separates this from a much larger clone, so it may be a read error. The chain carries TRBV7-8 and TRBJ1-1; D not resolved. In germline, CDR1 is SGHVS, CDR2 FQNEAQ. The CDR3 covers 13 residues. CDR3 nucleotide sequence: TGTGCCAACAGCCGTGGACGGAACACTGAAGCTTTCTTT. Encoded protein: CANSRGRNTEAFF.

Many counts were recorded for this clonotype. This chain joins TRBV20-1 and TRBJ1-4; TRBD1 aligns across 7 bases. Germline CDR1 and CDR2: DFQATT and SNEGSKA (reference sequence). J lost 8 bases, V lost 2 bases, and 8 bases had no gene match. The CDR3 is 14 amino acids. CDR3 sequence: CSARYRGPGEKLFF. In DNA form, the CDR3 reads TGCAGTGCTAGATACAGGGGACCTGGGGAAAAACTGTTTTTT.

Ten or more counts support this clonotype. The rearrangement uses TRBV11-2 and TRBJ1-1; TRBD1 is a possible D gene (5 bases). V dropped 1 base and J dropped 6 bases, with 21 bases sitting between them. CDR3 length: 17 residues. Germline CDR1 reads SGHAT; CDR2 reads FQNNGV. This CDR3 is CASSLADEGFEGAEAFF. The CDR3 DNA follows: TGTGCCAGCAGCTTAGCAGATGAGGGGTTTGAAGGCGCTGAAGCTTTCTTT.

There are a few counts of this clonotype. The chain uses TRBV24-1 and TRBJ2-1; D call uncertain. V was pared by 8 bases and J by 10 bases, with 20 bases between. Germline CDR1 is KGHDR and CDR2 is SFDVKD. The CDR3 is 14 amino acids. As DNA, the CDR3 is TGTGCCACCACTTCGACCTCCGTCGTCATCGAGCAGTTCTTC. Protein: CATTSTSVVIEQFF.

Notes on this clonotype: Germline is not matched at one junction end, which may reflect a read error. The rearrangement links TRBV5-1 to TRBJ2-3; 7 bases are shared with TRBD2. Germline V gene data show CDR1 as SGHRS and CDR2 as YFSETQ. The CDR3 totals 16 residues. In nucleotides, the CDR3 is TGTGCCAGCAGCCCCGTAGGCGGGAGTAACACAGATACGCAGTATTTT. As protein: CASSPVGGSNTDTQYF.

This clonotype was found many times. V is TRBV30 and J is TRBJ1-2, with unresolved D. The CDR3 length is 12 residues. Trimming stripped 3 bases from V and 14 bases from J, with 19 bases between. Germline CDR1 GTSNPN, CDR2 SVGIG (reference sequence). DNA of the CDR3: TGTGCCTGGAGCGTTAGTCTGGGGTCCTTGACCTTC. Its protein is CAWSVSLGSLTF.

This clonotype was seen ten or more times. V is TRBV6-1 and J is TRBJ2-7; possibly TRBD1 for D (5 bases). The germline V and J ends were trimmed by 3 bases and 0 bases, with 9 bases remaining between them. There are 14 residues in the CDR3. Germline-derived CDR1 and CDR2 are MNHNS and SASEGT. The CDR3 spells CASSDRVRSYEQYF. In DNA form, the CDR3 reads TGTGCCAGCAGTGACAGGGTTCGCTCCTACGAGCAGTACTTC.

CDR3 bases: TGTGCCAGCAGCTTGTCCCCCGGCTGGAGCAATCAGCCCCAGCATTTT. Amino acids: CASSLSPGWSNQPQHF. This chain links TRBV5-6 with TRBJ1-5; no reliable D call. Trimming shortened V by 1 base and J by 1 base, and 12 bases separated the two germline ends. The germline CDR1 and CDR2 sequences are SGHDT and YYEEEE. The CDR3 contains 16 residues.